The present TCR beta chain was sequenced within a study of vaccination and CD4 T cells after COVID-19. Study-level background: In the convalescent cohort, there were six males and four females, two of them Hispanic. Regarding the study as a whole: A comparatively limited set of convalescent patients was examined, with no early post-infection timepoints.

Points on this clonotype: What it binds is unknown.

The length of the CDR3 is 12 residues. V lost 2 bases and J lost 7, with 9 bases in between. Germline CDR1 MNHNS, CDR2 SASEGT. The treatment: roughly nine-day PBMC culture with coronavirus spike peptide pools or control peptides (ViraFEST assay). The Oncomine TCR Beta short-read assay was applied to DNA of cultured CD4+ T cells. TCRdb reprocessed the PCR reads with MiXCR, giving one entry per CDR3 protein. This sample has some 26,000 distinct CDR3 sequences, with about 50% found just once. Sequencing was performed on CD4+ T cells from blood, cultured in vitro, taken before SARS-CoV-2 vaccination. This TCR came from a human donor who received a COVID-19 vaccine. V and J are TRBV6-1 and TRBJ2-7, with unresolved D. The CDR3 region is CASSERDREQYF. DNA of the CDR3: TGTGCCAGCAGTGAAAGGGATAGGGAGCAGTACTTC.